This TCR beta chain was sequenced in a study of beta chain features in type 1 diabetes. Study-level points and caveats: Shortening that was moderate but significant affected the TCRB CDR3s of Type 1 diabetes patients in all four CD4+ subsets.

Expressed TCRB transcripts were sequenced, since all the RNA that had been isolated was reverse transcribed. TCRdb's copy holds only in-frame clones and misses some; the assay was immunoSEQ multiplex PCR. In the table there are about 99,000 clones, about 26% of which are singletons. As concerns this clone: The antigen remains undetermined.

Trimming cost V 5 bases and J 1 base, with 9 bases left between them. Germline lookup yields CDR1 SGHRS and CDR2 YFSETQ. This CDR3 has 13 amino acids. V gene TRBV5-1 combines with J gene TRBJ1-1, with a weak D call TRBD1 (6 bases). Source material: central memory CD4+ T cells from blood. This sequence was found in a woman younger than 35 with type 1 diabetes. CDR3 sequence reads: CASRLQGNTEAFF. The CDR3 coding sequence is TGCGCCAGCAGATTACAGGGGAACACTGAAGCTTTCTTT.